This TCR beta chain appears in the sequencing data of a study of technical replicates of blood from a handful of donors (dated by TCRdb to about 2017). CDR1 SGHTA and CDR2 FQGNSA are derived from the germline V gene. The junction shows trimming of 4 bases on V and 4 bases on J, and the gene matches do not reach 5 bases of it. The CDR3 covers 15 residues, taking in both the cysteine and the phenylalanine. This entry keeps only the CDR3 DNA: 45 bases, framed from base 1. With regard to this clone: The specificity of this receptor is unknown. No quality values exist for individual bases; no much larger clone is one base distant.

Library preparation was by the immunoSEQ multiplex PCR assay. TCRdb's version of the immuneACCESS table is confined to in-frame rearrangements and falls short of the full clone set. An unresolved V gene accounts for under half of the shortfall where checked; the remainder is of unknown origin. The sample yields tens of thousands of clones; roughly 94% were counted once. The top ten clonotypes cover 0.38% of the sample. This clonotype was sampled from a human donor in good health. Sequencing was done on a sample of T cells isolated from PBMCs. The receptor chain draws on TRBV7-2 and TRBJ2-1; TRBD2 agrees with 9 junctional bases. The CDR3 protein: CASSSGTSFYNEQFF. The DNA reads TGTGCCAGCAGCTCCGGGACTAGCTTTTACAATGAGCAGTTCTTC.